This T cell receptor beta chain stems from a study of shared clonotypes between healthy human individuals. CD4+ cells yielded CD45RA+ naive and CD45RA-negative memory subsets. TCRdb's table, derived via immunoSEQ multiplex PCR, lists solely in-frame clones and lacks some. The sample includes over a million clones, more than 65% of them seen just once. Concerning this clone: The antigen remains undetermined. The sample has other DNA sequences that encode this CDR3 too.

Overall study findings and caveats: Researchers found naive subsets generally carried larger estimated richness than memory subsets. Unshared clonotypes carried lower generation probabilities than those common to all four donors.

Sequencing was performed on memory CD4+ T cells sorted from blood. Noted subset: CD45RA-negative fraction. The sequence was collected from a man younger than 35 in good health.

Here the CDR3 DNA reads TGCAGCGTTGGTTCCCTCGTGTCCAACGAGCAGTACTTC. It specifies CSVGSLVSNEQYF. The rearrangement uses TRBV29-1 and TRBJ2-7; D gene ambiguous. The length of the CDR3 is 13 residues. Trimming stripped 4 bases from V and 5 bases from J, with 15 bases between. Germline V gene data show CDR1 as SQVTM and CDR2 as ANQGSEA.